This T cell receptor (beta chain) was observed in a study of T cell repertoires in aging, cancer and after chemotherapy. Study background: Glioblastoma patients receiving temozolomide-based therapy gave paired samples before and after chemotherapy.

Study conclusions and caveats: Loss of evenness, beyond lost richness, contributed to age-related TCR diversity decline in cancer patients. Untreated cancer patients had significantly lower blood TCR diversity than age-matched healthy donors.

Peripheral blood genomic DNA, not sorted cells or RNA, was the template. TRB rearrangements spanning V, D and J were amplified using mixed TRB-A/B primers. TCRdb processed the multiplex PCR reads anew with MiXCR; each CDR3 protein has one entry. The sample carries roughly 3,100 distinct CDR3 sequences, approximately 25% recorded once. To note about this clonotype: Its antigen is still unknown. This could be a read error, since a much larger clone is one nucleotide away.

The TCR sequence derives from a human donor with a solid tumor. The sequenced material came from blood.

The CDR3 protein is CASSYGLAGGDYEQYF. The CDR3 DNA sequence: TGTGCCAGCAGTTACGGCCTAGCGGGAGGGGACTACGAGCAGTACTTC. The rearrangement uses TRBV6-4 and TRBJ2-7; TRBD2 matches at 12 bases. The trim removed 5 bases at V and 3 bases at J, leaving 8 bases unmatched. This CDR3 has 16 residues. Per germline, CDR1 MRHNA and CDR2 SNTAGT.